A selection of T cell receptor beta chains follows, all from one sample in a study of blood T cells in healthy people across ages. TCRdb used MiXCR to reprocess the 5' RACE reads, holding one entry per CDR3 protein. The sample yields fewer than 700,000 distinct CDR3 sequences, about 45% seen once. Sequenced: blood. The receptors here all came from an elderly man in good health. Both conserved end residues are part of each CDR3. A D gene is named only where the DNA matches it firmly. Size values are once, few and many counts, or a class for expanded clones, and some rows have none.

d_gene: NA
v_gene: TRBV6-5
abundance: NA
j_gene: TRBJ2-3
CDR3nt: TGTGCCAGCAGTTACTCAGGCGGTAGCACAGATACGCAGTATTTT
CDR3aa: CASSYSGGSTDTQYF

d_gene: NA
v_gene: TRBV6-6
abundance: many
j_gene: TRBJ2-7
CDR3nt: TGTGCCAGCAGTGAACAATACGAGCAGTACTTC
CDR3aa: CASSEQYEQYF

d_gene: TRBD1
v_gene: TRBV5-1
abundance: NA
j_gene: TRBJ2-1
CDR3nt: TGCGCCAGCAGATTTGACACCGGGACAGGGGAATGGAATGAGCAGTTCTTC
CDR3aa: CASRFDTGTGEWNEQFF

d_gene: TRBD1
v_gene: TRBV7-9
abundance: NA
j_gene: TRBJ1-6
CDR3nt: TGTGCCAGCAGCACCACGACAGGGCTAAATTCACCCCTCCACTTT
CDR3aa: CASSTTTGLNSPLHF

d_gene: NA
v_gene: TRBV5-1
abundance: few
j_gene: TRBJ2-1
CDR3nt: TGCGCCAGCAGCTCCGAGGGGGTACCCTACAATGAGCAGTTCTTC
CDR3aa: CASSSEGVPYNEQFF

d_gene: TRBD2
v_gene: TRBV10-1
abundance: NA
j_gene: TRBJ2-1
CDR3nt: TGCGCCAGCAGTGAACTAGCGGGGAACAATGAGCAGTTCTTC
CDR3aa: CASSELAGNNEQFF

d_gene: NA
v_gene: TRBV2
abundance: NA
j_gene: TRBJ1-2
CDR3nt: TGTGCCAGCAGGTCACAGGGATCGGGTTTCTATGGCTACACCTTC
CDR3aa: CASRSQGSGFYGYTF

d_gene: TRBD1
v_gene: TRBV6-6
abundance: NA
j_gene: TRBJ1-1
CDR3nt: TGTGCCAGCAGGAAGGGACAGGTCAACACTGAAGCTTTCTTT
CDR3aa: CASRKGQVNTEAFF

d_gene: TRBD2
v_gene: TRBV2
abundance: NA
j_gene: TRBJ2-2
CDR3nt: TGTGCCAGCAAAGGACTAGCGGGAGGCACCGGGGAGCTGTTTTTT
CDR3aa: CASKGLAGGTGELFF

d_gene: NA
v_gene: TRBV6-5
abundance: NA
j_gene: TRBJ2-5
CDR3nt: TGTGCCAGCAGACCCCCGGGGCGCGGGAATGGGCAGTACTTC
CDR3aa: CASRPPGRGNGQYF

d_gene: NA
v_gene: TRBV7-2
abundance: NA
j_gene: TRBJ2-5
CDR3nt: TGTGCCGGACTAAGGGGGGAGACCCAGTACTTC
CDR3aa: CAGLRGETQYF

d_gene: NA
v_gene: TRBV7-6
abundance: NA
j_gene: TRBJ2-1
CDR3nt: TGTGCTTCGGGGGGCCCCGACTACAATGAGCAGTTCTTC
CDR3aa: CASGGPDYNEQFF

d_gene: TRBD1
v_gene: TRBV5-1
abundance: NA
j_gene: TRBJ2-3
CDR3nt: TGCGCCAGCAGCTTGGAAGGACAGGATGGCACAGATACGCAGTATTTT
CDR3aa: CASSLEGQDGTDTQYF

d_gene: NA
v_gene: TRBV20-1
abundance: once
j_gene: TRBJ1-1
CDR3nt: TGCAGTGCTAGTGAGACAGGGAACACTGAAGCTTTCTTT
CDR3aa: CSASETGNTEAFF

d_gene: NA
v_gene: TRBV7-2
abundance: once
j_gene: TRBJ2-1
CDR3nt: TGTGCCAGCAGCTTAGCAACTCGACAGGAGCAGTTCTTC
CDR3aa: CASSLATRQEQFF

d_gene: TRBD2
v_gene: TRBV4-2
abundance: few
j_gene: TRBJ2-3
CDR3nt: TGTGCCAGCAGCCAAGTAGCGGGAGGAGCAGATACGCAGTATTTT
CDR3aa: CASSQVAGGADTQYF

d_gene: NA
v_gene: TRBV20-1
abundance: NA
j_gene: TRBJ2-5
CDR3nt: TGCAGTGCCACAGACGACCGGAATCAGGTGCAGTACTTC
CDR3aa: CSATDDRNQVQYF

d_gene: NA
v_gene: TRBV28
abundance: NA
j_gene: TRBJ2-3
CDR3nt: TGTGCCAGCAGTCCCCCCGGTCTCACAGATACGCAGTATTTT
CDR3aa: CASSPPGLTDTQYF

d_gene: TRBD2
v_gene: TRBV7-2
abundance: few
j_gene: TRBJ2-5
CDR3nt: TGTGCCAGCAGCTTTAGCGGGGGGTTGTCAGAGACCCAGTACTTC
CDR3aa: CASSFSGGLSETQYF

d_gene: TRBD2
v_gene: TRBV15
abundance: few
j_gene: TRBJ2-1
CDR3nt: TGTGCCACCAGTCGTGGTCAGGCGGGAGTCGAGCAGTTCTTC
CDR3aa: CATSRGQAGVEQFF

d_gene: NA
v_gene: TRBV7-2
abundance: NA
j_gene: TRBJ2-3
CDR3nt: TGTGCCAGCAGCTTCGGGGAACGCCACTCTTCCACAGAGACGCAGTATTTT
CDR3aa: CASSFGERHSSTETQYF

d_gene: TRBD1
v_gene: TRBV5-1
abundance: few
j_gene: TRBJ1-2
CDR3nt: TGCGCCAGCAGCCCCGTGGGACAGACCCAGTACTATGGCTACACCTTC
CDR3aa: CASSPVGQTQYYGYTF

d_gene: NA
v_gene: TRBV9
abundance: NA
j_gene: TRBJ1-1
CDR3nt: TGTGCCAGCAGCGGGGACAAATTGAACGCTGAAGCTTTCTTT
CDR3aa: CASSGDKLNAEAFF

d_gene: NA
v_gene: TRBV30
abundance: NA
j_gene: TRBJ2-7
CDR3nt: TGTGCCTGGTCCCGGGACACCTACGAGCAGTACTTC
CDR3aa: CAWSRDTYEQYF

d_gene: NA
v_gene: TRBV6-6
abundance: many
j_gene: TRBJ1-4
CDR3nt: TGTGCCAGCAGTCTCAGGGGCTCTAATGAAAAACTGTTTTTT
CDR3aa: CASSLRGSNEKLFF

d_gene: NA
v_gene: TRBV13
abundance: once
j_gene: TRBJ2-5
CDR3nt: TGTGCCAGCAGCTCAGAACCCTTAGAGACCCAGTACTTC
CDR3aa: CASSSEPLETQYF

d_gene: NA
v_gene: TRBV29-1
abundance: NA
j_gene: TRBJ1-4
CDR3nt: TGCAGCGTTGAAACTAGAAATGAAAAACTGTTTTTT
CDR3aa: CSVETRNEKLFF

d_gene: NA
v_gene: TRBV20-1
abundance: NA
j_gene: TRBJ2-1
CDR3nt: TGCAGTGCTAGCCGGGGGGCCTATGGAAATGAGCAGTTCTTC
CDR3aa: CSASRGAYGNEQFF

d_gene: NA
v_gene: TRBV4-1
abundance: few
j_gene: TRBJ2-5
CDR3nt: TGCGCCAGCAGCCCCATCGGTGCAGAGACCCAGTACTTC
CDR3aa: CASSPIGAETQYF

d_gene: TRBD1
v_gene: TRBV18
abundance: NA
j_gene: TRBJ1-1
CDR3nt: TGTGCCAGCTCCCCAGACGGGACAGGGGTACGGGCTGAAGCTTTCTTT
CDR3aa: CASSPDGTGVRAEAFF

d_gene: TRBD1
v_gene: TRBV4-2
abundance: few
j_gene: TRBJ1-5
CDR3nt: TGTGCCAGCAGCCGAGGACAGGGCGATCAGCCCCAGCATTTT
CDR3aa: CASSRGQGDQPQHF

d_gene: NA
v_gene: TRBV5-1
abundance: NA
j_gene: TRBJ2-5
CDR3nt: TGCGCCAGCAGCTTTTCCGCGGAAGAGACCCAGTACTTC
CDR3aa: CASSFSAEETQYF

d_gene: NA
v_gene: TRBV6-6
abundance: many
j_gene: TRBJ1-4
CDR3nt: TGTGCCAGCAGTCCCCAGGGGCCTGATGAAAAACTGTTTTTT
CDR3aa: CASSPQGPDEKLFF

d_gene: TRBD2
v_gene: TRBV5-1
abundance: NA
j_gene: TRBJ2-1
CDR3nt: TGCGCCAGCAGCTGGGGACCGGGACTAGCGGGGTCGGGGAATGAGCAGTTCTTC
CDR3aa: CASSWGPGLAGSGNEQFF

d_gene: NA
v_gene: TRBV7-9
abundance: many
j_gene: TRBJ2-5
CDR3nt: TGTGCCAGCAGCCCCTCGTGGGAGACCCAGTACTTC
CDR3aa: CASSPSWETQYF

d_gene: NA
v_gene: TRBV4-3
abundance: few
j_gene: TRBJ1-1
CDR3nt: TGCGCCAGCAGCCGCCAAGTAAATCAGAACACTGAAGCTTTCTTT
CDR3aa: CASSRQVNQNTEAFF

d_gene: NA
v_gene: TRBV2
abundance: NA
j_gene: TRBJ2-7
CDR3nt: TGTGCCAGCAGTGAGACCCTTGGGAACTGGCAGTACTTC
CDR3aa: CASSETLGNWQYF

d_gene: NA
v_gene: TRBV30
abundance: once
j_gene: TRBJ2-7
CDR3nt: TGTGCCTGGAGGCCACAGGGGGGGTACGAGCAGTACTTC
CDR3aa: CAWRPQGGYEQYF

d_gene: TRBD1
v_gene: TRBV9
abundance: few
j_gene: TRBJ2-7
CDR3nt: TGTGCCAGCAGCGTAGAGCAGGGGGCCTACGAGCAGTACTTC
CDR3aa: CASSVEQGAYEQYF

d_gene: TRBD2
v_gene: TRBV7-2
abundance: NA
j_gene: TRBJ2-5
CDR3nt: TGTGCCAGCAGCTGGGGGGGATCAGCTCTAGAGACCCAGTACTTC
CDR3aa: CASSWGGSALETQYF

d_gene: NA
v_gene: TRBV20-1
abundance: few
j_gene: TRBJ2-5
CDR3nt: TGCAGTGCTAGAGATGCGAGGGGCCAAGAGACCCAGTACTTC
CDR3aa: CSARDARGQETQYF